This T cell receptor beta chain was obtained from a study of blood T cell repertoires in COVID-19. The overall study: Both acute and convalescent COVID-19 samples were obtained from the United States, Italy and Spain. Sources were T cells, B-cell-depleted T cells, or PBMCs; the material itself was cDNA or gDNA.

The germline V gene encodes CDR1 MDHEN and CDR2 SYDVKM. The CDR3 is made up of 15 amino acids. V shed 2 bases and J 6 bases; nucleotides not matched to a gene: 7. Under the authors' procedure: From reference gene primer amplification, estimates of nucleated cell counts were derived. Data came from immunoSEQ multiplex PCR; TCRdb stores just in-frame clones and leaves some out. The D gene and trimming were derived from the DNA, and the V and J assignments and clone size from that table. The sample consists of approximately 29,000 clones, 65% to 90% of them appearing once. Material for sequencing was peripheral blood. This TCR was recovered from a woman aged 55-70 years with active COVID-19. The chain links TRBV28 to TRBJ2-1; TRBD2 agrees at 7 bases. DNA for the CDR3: TGTGCCAGCAGTTTACCCAGACTAGCATCCAATGAGCAGTTCTTC. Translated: CASSLPRLASNEQFF. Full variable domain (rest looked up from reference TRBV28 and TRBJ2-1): DVKVTQSSRYLVKRTGEKVFLECVQDMDHENMFWYRQDPGLGLRLIYFSYDVKMKEKGDIPEGYSVSREKKERFSLILESASTNQTSMYLCASSLPRLASNEQFFGPGTRLTVL.